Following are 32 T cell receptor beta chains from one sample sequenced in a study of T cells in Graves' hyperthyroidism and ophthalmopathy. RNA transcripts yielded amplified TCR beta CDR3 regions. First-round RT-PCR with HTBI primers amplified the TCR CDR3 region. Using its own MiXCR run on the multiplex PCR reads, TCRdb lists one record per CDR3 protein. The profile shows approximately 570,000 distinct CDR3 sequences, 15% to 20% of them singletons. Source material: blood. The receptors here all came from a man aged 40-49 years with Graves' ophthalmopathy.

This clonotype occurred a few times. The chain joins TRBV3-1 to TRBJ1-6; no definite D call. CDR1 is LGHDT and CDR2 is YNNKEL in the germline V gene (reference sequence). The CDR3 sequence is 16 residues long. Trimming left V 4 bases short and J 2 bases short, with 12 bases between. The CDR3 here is CASSPKGQAYNSPLHF. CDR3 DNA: TGTGCCAGCAGCCCCAAAGGGCAGGCCTATAATTCACCCCTCCACTTT.

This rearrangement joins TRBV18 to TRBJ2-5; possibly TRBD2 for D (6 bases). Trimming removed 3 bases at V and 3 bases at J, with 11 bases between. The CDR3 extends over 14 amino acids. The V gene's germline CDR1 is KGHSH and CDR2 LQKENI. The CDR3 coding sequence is TGTGCCAGCTCACCTGGTTCGGGGGAAGAGACCCAGTACTTC. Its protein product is CASSPGSGEETQYF.

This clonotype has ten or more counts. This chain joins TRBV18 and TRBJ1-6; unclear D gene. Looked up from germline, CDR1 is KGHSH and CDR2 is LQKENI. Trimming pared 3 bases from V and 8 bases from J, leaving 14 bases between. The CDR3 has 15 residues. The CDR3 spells CASSPRAIDHSPLHF. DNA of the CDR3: TGTGCCAGCTCACCTAGGGCAATAGACCATTCACCCCTCCACTTT.

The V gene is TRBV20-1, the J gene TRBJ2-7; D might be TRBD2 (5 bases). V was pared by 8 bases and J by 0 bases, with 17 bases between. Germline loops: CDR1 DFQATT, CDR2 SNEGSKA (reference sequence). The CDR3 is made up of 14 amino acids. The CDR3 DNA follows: TGCAGTACCAGAAACATGGGGAGCTCCTACGAGCAGTACTTC. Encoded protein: CSTRNMGSSYEQYF.

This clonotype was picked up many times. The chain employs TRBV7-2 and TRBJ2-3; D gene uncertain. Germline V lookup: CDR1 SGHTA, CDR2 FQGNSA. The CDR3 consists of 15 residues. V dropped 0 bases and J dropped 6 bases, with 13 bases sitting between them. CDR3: CASSLAASAWDTQYF. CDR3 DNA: TGTGCCAGCAGCTTAGCGGCTAGTGCGTGGGATACGCAGTATTTT.

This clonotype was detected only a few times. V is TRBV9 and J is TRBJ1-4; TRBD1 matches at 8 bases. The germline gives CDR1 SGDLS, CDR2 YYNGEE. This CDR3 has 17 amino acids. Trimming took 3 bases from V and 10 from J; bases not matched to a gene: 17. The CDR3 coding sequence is TGTGCCAGCAGCGGAGGGAGCCGGACAGGGTTTAAGGCAAAACTGTTTTTT. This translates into CASSGGSRTGFKAKLFF.

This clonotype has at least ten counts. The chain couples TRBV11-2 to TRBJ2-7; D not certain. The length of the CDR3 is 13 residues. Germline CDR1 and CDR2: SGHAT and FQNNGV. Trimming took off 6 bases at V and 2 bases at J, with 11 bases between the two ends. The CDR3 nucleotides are TGTGCCAGCAGTGATGGGCCTGCCTACGAGCAGTACTTC. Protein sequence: CASSDGPAYEQYF.

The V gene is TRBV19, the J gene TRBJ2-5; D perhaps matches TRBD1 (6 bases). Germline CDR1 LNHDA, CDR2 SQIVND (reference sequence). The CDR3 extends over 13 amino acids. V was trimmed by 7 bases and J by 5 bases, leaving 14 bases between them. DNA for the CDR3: TGTGCCAGTATGCCCCAGGGGCTGGAGACCCAGTACTTC. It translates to CASMPQGLETQYF.

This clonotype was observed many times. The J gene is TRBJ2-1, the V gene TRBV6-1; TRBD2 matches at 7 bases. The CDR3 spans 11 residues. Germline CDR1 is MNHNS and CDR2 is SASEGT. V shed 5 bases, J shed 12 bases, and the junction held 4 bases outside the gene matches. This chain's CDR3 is CASSFSGPQFF. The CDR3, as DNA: TGTGCCAGCAGTTTTAGCGGGCCGCAGTTCTTC.

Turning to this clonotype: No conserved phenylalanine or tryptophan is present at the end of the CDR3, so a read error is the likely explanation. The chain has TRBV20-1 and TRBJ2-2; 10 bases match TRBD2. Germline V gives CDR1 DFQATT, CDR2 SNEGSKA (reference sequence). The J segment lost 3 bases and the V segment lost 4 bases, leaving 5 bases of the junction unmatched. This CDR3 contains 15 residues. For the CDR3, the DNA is TGCAGTGCTAAGCTAGCGGGAGTAGACACCGGGGAGCTGTTTTCT. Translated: CSAKLAGVDTGELFS.

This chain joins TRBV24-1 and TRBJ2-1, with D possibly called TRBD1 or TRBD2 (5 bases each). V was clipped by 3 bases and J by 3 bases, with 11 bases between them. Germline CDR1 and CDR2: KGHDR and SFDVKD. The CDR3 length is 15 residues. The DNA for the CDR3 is TGTGCCACCAGTGATCCGGGACGCCTCTACAATGAGCAGTTCTTC. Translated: CATSDPGRLYNEQFF.

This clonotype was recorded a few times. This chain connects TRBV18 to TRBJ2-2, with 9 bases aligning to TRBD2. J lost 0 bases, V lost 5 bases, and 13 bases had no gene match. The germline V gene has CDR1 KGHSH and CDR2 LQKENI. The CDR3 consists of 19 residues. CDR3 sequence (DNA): TGTGCCAGCTCAGCGGTCTCCAATAGCGGGAGCGCGAACACCGGGGAGCTGTTTTTT. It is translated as CASSAVSNSGSANTGELFF.

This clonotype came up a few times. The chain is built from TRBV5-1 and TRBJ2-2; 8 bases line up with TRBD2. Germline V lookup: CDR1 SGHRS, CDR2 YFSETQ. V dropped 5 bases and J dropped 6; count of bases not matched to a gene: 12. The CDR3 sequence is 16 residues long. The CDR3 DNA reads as TGCGCCAGCAGGCGGTTAGCGGGGTTAGAGGCCGGGGAGCTGTTTTTT. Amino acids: CASRRLAGLEAGELFF.

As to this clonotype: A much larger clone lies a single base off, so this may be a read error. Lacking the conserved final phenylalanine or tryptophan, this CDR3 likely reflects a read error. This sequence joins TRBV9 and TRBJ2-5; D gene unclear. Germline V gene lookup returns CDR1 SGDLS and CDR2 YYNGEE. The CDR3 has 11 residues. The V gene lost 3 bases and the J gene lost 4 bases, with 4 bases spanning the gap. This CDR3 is CASSAGETQYL. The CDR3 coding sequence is TGTGCCAGCAGCGCCGGAGAGACCCAGTACCTC.

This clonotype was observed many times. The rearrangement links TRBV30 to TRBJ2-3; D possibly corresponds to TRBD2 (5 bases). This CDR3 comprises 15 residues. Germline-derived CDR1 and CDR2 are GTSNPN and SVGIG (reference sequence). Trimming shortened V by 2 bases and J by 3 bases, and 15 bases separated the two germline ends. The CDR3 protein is CAWSLGLPVTDTQYF. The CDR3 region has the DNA TGTGCCTGGAGTCTCGGACTCCCTGTGACAGATACGCAGTATTTT.

CDR3 protein: CASSVVGAGELFF. In DNA form, the CDR3 reads TGTGCCAGCAGCGTAGTCGGCGCCGGGGAGCTGTTTTTT. The chain combines TRBV9 with TRBJ2-2; D remains unclear. The CDR3 is 13 residues long. V dropped 0 bases and J dropped 6 bases, with 6 bases sitting between them. CDR1 is SGDLS, CDR2 YYNGEE, per germline. The whole variable domain, remainder taken from reference TRBV9 and TRBJ2-2, is DSGVTQTPKHLITATGQRVTLRCSPRSGDLSVYWYQQSLDQGLQFLIQYYNGEERAKGNILERFSAQQFPDLHSELNLSSLELGDSALYFCASSVVGAGELFFGEGSRLTVL.

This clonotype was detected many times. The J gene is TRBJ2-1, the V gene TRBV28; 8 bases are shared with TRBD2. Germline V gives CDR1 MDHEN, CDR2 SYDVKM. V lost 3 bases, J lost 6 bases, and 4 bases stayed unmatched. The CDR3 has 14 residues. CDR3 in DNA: TGTGCCAGCAGTTTTACTAGCGGTAGCAATGAGCAGTTCTTC. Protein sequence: CASSFTSGSNEQFF.

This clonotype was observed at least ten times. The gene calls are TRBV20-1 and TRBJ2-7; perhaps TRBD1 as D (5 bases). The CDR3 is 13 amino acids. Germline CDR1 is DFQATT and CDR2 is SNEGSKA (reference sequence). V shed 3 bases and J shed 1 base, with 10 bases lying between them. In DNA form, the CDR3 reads TGCAGTGCTAGGCAGGGCGCATCCTACGAGCAGTACTTC. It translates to CSARQGASYEQYF.

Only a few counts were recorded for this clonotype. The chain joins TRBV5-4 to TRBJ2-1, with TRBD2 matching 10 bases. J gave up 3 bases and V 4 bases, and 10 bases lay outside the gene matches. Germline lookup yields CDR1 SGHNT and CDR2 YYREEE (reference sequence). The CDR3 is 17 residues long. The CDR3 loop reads CASSPRLAGGLYNEQFF. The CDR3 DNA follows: TGTGCCAGCAGCCCCCGCTTAGCGGGAGGCCTCTACAATGAGCAGTTCTTC.

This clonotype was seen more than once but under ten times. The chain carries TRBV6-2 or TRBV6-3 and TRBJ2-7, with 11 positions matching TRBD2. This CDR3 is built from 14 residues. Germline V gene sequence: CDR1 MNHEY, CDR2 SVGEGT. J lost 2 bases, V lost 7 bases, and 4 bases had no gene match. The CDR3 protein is CASNPGLAAYEQYF. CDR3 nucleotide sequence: TGTGCCAGCAACCCGGGACTAGCGGCCTACGAGCAGTACTTC.

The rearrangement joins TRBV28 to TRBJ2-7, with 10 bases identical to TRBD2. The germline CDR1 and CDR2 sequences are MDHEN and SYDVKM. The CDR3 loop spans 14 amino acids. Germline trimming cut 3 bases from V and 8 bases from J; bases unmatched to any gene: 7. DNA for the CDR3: TGTGCCAGCAGTTTCCCTAGCGGGAGTTTAAAGCAGTACTTC. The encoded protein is CASSFPSGSLKQYF.

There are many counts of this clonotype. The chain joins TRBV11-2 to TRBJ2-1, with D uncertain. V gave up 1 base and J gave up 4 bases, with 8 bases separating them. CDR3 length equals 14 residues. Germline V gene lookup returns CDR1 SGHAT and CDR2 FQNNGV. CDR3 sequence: CASSLGLGYNEQFF. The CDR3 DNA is TGTGCCAGCAGCTTAGGCCTGGGGTACAATGAGCAGTTCTTC.

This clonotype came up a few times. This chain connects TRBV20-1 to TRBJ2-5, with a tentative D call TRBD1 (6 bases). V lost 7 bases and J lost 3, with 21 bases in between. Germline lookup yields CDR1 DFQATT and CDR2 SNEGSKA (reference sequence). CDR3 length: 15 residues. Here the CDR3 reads CSGGHLFRGKETQYF. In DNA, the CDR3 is TGCAGTGGGGGACACCTATTCAGGGGAAAAGAGACCCAGTACTTC.

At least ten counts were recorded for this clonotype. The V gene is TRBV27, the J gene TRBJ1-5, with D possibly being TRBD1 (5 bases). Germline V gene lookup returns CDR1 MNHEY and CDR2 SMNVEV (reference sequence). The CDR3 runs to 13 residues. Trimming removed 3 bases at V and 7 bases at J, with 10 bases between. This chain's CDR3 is CASSLGEGQPQHF. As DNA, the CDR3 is TGTGCCAGCAGTTTGGGGGAGGGACAGCCCCAGCATTTT.

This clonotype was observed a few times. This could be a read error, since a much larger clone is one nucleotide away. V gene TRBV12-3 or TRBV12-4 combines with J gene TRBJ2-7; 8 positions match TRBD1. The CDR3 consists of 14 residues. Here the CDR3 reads CASSRTGTSYGQYF. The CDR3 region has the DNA TGTGCCAGCAGTCGGACAGGGACATCCTACGGGCAGTACTTC.

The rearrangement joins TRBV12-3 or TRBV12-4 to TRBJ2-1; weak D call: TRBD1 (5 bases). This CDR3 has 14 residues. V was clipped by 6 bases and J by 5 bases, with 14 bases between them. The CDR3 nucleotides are TGTGCCAGCAGCTTAAGTGGGGCCCACAATGAGCAGTTCTTC. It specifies CASSLSGAHNEQFF.

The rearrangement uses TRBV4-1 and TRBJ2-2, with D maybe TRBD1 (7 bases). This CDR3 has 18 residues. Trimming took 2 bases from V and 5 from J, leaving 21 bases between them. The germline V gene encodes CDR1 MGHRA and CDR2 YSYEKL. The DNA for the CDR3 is TGCGCCAGCAGCCAACCAATAAGGGGGCGCCGGGGGACCGGGGAGCTGTTTTTT. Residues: CASSQPIRGRRGTGELFF.

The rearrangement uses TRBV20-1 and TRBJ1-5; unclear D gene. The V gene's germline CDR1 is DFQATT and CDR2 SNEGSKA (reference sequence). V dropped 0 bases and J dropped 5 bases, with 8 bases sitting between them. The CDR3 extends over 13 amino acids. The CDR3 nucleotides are TGCAGTGCTAGAGAAGGGATGGATCAGCCCCAGCATTTT. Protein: CSAREGMDQPQHF.

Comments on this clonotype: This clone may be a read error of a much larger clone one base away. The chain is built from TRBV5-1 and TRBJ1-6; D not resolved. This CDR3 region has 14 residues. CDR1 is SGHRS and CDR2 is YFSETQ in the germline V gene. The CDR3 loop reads CASSPREVSSPLRF. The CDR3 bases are TGCGCCAGCAGCCCCCGCGAGGTATCTTCACCCCTCCGCTTT.

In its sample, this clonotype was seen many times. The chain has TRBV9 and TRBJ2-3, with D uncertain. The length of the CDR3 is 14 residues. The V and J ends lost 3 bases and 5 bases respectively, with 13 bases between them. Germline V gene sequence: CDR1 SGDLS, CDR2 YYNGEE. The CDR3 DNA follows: TGTGCCAGCAGCGCCCTTCCTTCCCAAGATACGCAGTATTTT. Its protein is CASSALPSQDTQYF.

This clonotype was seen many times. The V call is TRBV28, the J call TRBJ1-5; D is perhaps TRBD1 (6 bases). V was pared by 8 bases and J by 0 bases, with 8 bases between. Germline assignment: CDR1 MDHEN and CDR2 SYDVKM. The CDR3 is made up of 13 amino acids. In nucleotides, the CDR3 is TGTGCCAGCGGACAGAATAGCAATCAGCCCCAGCATTTT. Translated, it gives CASGQNSNQPQHF.

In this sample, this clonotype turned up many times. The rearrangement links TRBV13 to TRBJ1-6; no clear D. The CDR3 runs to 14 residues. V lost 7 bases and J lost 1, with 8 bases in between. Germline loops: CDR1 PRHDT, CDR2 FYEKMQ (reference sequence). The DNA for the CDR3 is TGTGCCAGCACACAACGGTCCTATAATTCACCCCTCCACTTT. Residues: CASTQRSYNSPLHF.